Described below is a single TCR beta chain sequence and its context. The data are from a study of blood T cell repertoires in COVID-19. This table comes from immunoSEQ multiplex PCR, and its TCRdb copy is limited to in-frame clones, with some not included. The sample lists a few hundred thousand clones, approximately 86% occurring once. This CDR3 has 17 amino acids. Losses at the gene ends were 5 bases for V and 1 base for J; bases not matched to a gene: 4. Germline CDR1 is SEHNR and CDR2 is FQNEAQ (reference sequence). This TCR came from a woman aged 55-70 years who had recovered from COVID-19. This chain links TRBV7-9 with TRBJ2-3; 15 bases map to TRBD2. Source material: PBMCs or T cells enriched from blood (not recorded which). The CDR3 DNA is TGTGCCAGCAGCGCGGGACTAGCGGGGGGACGCACAGATACGCAGTATTTT. Translated: CASSAGLAGGRTDTQYF.